The sequence of this T cell receptor beta chain was determined in a study of post-analysis software for immune sequencing data. Across the whole study: In terms of disease course, relapsing-remitting, secondary progressive and progressive-relapsing multiple sclerosis were included.

CDR3 length: 13 residues. With 2 bases removed from V and 4 bases from J, the gap between germline ends came to 10 bases. CDR1 and CDR2 from the germline V gene are DFQATT and SNEGSKA (reference sequence). Sequencing libraries made from TCR beta cDNA carried unique molecular identifiers. Some 500,000 cDNA molecules were recovered from an input of roughly 0.85 to 10 million T cells. TCRdb ran MiXCR on the PCR reads and lists one entry per CDR3 protein. Of roughly 800,000 distinct CDR3 sequences listed, roughly 29% are singletons. Of note for this clonotype: The antigen is undetermined.

Notes on the study in general: Compared against controls, patients with multiple sclerosis displayed significantly lower normalized Chao1 diversity. In patients, TRBV5-6, TRBV5-1 and TRBV20-1 belonged to roughly five TRBV segments found more frequently than in controls.

The clonotype comes from a girl aged 5 to 17 with multiple sclerosis. The sequencing input was blood. V and J are TRBV20-1 and TRBJ2-3; perhaps TRBD1 as D (6 bases). For the CDR3, the DNA is TGCAGTGCTAGAAAACAGGGACCAGATACGCAGTATTTT. Amino acids: CSARKQGPDTQYF.